Each of the 22 T cell receptor beta chains below was sequenced from the same sample in a study of T cells in Graves' hyperthyroidism and ophthalmopathy. The source material, RNA transcripts, was used to amplify TCR beta CDR3 regions. Researchers ran a first-round RT-PCR on the TCR CDR3 using the HTBI primer set. TCRdb passed the multiplex PCR reads through MiXCR, listing each CDR3 protein once. The profile covers hundreds of thousands of distinct CDR3 sequences, with around 15% appearing a single time and around 28% taken by the ten largest. The specimen was blood. These receptors came from a man aged 50-60 years with Graves' ophthalmopathy.

This clonotype has at least ten counts. The V and J genes are TRBV7-8 and TRBJ2-7; 9 nucleotides agree with TRBD2. CDR3 length: 15 residues. Germline loops: CDR1 SGHVS, CDR2 FQNEAQ. V lost 7 bases, J lost 6 bases, and 13 bases stayed unmatched. The DNA for the CDR3 is TGTGCCAGCACACCCGGTAGGCTAGCGGGAAGCGAGCAGTACTTC. Translation: CASTPGRLAGSEQYF.

This clonotype was observed a few times. The chain has TRBV4-1 and TRBJ1-1; no firm D call. Germline V gene data show CDR1 as MGHRA and CDR2 as YSYEKL. Trimming removed 3 bases from V and 4 bases from J, with 18 bases in between. CDR3 length: 16 residues. The CDR3 DNA is TGCGCCAGCAGCCAGGCTATTACACGCTGGAGCACTGAAGCTTTCTTT. Protein sequence: CASSQAITRWSTEAFF.

This clonotype was counted a few times. This sequence joins TRBV28 and TRBJ1-6, with D possibly being TRBD1 (5 bases). Germline values: CDR1 MDHEN, CDR2 SYDVKM. The CDR3 spans 15 residues. The V end lost 5 bases, the J end lost 4 bases, and 12 bases lay between the germline ends. The CDR3 DNA sequence: TGTGCCAGCAGTACACGACAGCTGTATAATTCACCCCTCCACTTT. Translation gives CASSTRQLYNSPLHF.

This clonotype has more than one count but fewer than ten. This chain connects TRBV4-1 to TRBJ2-4; D not resolved. The CDR3 sequence is 14 residues long. Trimming took 1 base from V and 8 from J, leaving 12 bases between them. The germline gives CDR1 MGHRA, CDR2 YSYEKL. The CDR3: CASSQVAPPDIQYF. For the CDR3, the DNA is TGCGCCAGCAGCCAAGTGGCACCTCCAGACATTCAGTACTTC.

This clonotype was observed many times. This chain uses TRBV7-8 with TRBJ2-2, with D maybe TRBD1 (5 bases). The germline V gene encodes CDR1 SGHVS and CDR2 FQNEAQ. Trimming pared 0 bases from V and 5 bases from J, leaving 13 bases between. The CDR3 has 16 amino acids. CDR3 nucleotides: TGTGCCAGCAGCTTAGCATCGTCAGGGTCGACCGGGGAGCTGTTTTTT. Translated: CASSLASSGSTGELFF.

This clonotype was seen only a few times. The V gene is TRBV4-1, the J gene TRBJ1-2; 9 bases agree with TRBD1. V trimming: 1 base; J trimming: 6 bases; junction bases outside the gene matches: 9. This CDR3 comprises 16 residues. CDR1 and CDR2 from the germline V gene are MGHRA and YSYEKL. The CDR3 DNA reads as TGCGCCAGCAGCCAAGGTCCCGGGACAGGGTGGGATGGCTACACCTTC. Translation gives CASSQGPGTGWDGYTF.

This clonotype was counted between two and nine times. The rearrangement joins TRBV5-1 to TRBJ2-1, with D possibly called TRBD1 or TRBD2 (5 bases each). CDR3 size: 15 residues. V was pared by 4 bases and J by 4 bases, with 15 bases between. Germline assignment: CDR1 SGHRS and CDR2 YFSETQ. For the CDR3, the DNA is TGCGCCAGCAGCGACCCCGGGACCGGATACAATGAGCAGTTCTTC. As protein: CASSDPGTGYNEQFF.

This clonotype was found a few times. The gene calls are TRBV28 and TRBJ2-1, with a weak D call TRBD1 (5 bases). This CDR3 is built from 13 residues. V lost 8 bases and J 1 base, leaving 9 bases between the germline ends. The germline CDR1 and CDR2 sequences are MDHEN and SYDVKM. The CDR3 nucleotides are TGTGCCAGCGACAGTGAGTCCTACAATGAGCAGTTCTTC. Its protein product is CASDSESYNEQFF.

The rearrangement uses TRBV6-1 and TRBJ2-7; D unresolved. In germline, CDR1 is MNHNS, CDR2 SASEGT. This CDR3 region has 16 residues. V was pared by 5 bases and J by 6 bases, with 23 bases between. CDR3 protein: CASSQSGQGISPEQYF. CDR3 in DNA: TGTGCCAGCAGTCAATCTGGGCAAGGGATATCGCCCGAGCAGTACTTC.

This rearrangement joins TRBV14 to TRBJ2-3; D is ambiguous. CDR3 size: 12 residues. Looked up from germline, CDR1 is SGHDN and CDR2 is FVKESK. V was pared by 5 bases and J by 8 bases, with 11 bases between. CDR3 coding DNA: TGTGCCAGCAGCAGCGATAGGATTACGCAGTATTTT. Translation: CASSSDRITQYF.

This clonotype was observed a handful of times. CDR3 amino acids: CSASSPAGFSNQPQHF. In DNA, the CDR3 is TGCAGTGCTAGTAGTCCCGCCGGGTTTAGCAATCAGCCCCAGCATTTT. This chain joins TRBV20-1 and TRBJ1-5; D call uncertain. CDR1 is DFQATT and CDR2 is SNEGSKA in the germline V gene (reference sequence). Trimming shortened V by 3 bases and J by 0 bases, and 15 bases separated the two germline ends. This CDR3 spans 16 amino acids.

The chain couples TRBV4-1 to TRBJ1-2; D uncertain. The CDR3 has 15 residues. Looked up from germline, CDR1 is MGHRA and CDR2 is YSYEKL. The V and J ends lost 0 bases and 0 bases respectively, with 8 bases between them. In DNA form, the CDR3 reads TGCGCCAGCAGCCAAGATACCCGAGCTAACTATGGCTACACCTTC. It is translated as CASSQDTRANYGYTF.

This clonotype has only a few counts. This chain links TRBV27 with TRBJ2-1; D gene ambiguous. This CDR3 comprises 15 residues. The V and J ends lost 3 bases and 10 bases respectively, with 19 bases between them. The germline V gene has CDR1 MNHEY and CDR2 SMNVEV (reference sequence). The CDR3 loop reads CASSFLQAPLEEQFF. The CDR3 coding sequence is TGTGCCAGCAGTTTTTTGCAGGCCCCCTTAGAGGAGCAGTTCTTC.

This clonotype occurred many times. V and J are TRBV2 and TRBJ2-7; TRBD2 might be the D (8 bases). The CDR3 runs 17 residues. Trimming removed 6 bases at V and 3 bases at J, with 24 bases between. Germline V lookup: CDR1 SNHLY, CDR2 FYNNEI. CDR3 sequence reads: CASSPQGRAGAGYEQYF. In nucleotides, the CDR3 is TGTGCCAGCAGCCCACAGGGGCGAGCGGGAGCAGGCTACGAGCAGTACTTC.

Comment on this clonotype: The conserved final phenylalanine or tryptophan is absent from the CDR3, which likely points to a read error. The chain has TRBV29-1 and TRBJ2-4; TRBD2 matches at 8 bases. Germline CDR1 SQVTM, CDR2 ANQGSEA. J gave up 0 bases and V 2 bases, and 3 bases lay outside the gene matches. The CDR3 is 15 residues long. CDR3: CSVESLAGAKNIQYV. In DNA, the CDR3 is TGCAGCGTTGAATCGCTAGCGGGAGCCAAAAACATTCAGTACGTC.

This clonotype was seen many times. J is TRBJ2-7 and V is TRBV3-1; D not resolved. Germline-derived CDR1 and CDR2 are LGHDT and YNNKEL (reference sequence). This CDR3 contains 12 residues. The V and J ends lost 7 bases and 2 bases respectively, with 9 bases between them. CDR3 sequence (DNA): TGTGCCAGCACCTCGACCACCTACGAGCAGTACTTC. This translates into CASTSTTYEQYF.

This clonotype turned up a few times. V usage is TRBV5-1 and J usage is TRBJ2-3; D is perhaps TRBD1 or TRBD2 (6 bases each). The CDR3 has 15 amino acids. The V gene's germline CDR1 is SGHRS and CDR2 YFSETQ. V was trimmed by 6 bases and J by 3 bases, leaving 17 bases between them. CDR3 sequence: CASTETGAGTDTQYF. In nucleotides, the CDR3 is TGCGCCAGCACCGAGACGGGGGCCGGGACAGATACGCAGTATTTT.

This clonotype occurred a few times. CDR3 sequence (DNA): TGTGCCAGCAGCCAAGATAGTCGTACGCAGTATTTT. Residues: CASSQDSRTQYF. V gene TRBV3-1 combines with J gene TRBJ2-3; no definite D call. V was clipped by 0 bases and J by 8 bases, with 6 bases between them. CDR3 size: 12 residues. Germline CDR1 is LGHDT and CDR2 is YNNKEL (reference sequence).

A few counts support this clonotype. The chain has TRBV2 and TRBJ2-2; 7 bases are shared with TRBD1. Per germline, CDR1 SNHLY and CDR2 FYNNEI. The CDR3 extends over 16 amino acids. With V trimmed by 6 bases and J by 7 bases, 14 bases remained unmatched. CDR3 DNA sequence: TGTGCCAGCAGCCAGAGACAGGGCCACCGGGGCGGGGAGCTGTTTTTT. Its translation is CASSQRQGHRGGELFF.

This clonotype has at least ten counts. This sequence joins TRBV6-1 and TRBJ2-3, with D unclear. CDR1 and CDR2 from the germline V gene are MNHNS and SASEGT. Between the trimmed V and J ends, which lost 6 bases and 2 bases, there was a span of 9 bases. This CDR3 region has 13 residues. The CDR3 bases are TGTGCCAGCAGGAGAAACCCCACAGATACGCAGTATTTT. Translated: CASRRNPTDTQYF.

In its sample, this clonotype was seen a few times. The V and J genes are TRBV7-6 and TRBJ2-5; D is unclear. Trimming took 6 bases from V and 7 from J, leaving 18 bases between them. The CDR3 consists of 14 residues. Germline-derived CDR1 and CDR2 are SGHVS and FNYEAQ. The CDR3 DNA sequence: TGTGCCAGCAGATCCTGGAGAGACCTAAGGACCCAGTACTTC. Its translation is CASRSWRDLRTQYF.

At least ten counts were recorded for this clonotype. V usage is TRBV10-1 and J usage is TRBJ2-5, with TRBD2 matching 8 bases. This CDR3 contains 16 residues. Germline assignment: CDR1 WNHNN and CDR2 SYGVQD (reference sequence). Germline trimming cut 0 bases from V and 2 bases from J; bases unmatched to any gene: 5. CDR3 bases: TGCGCCAGCAGTGAGTCTCGGGCTAGCGGGCAAGAGACCCAGTACTTC. Translating it yields CASSESRASGQETQYF.